This TCR beta chain was profiled in a study of metastatic and nonmetastatic thyroid tumors. TCRdb re-analyzed the PCR reads through MiXCR. The repertoire includes approximately 29,000 clones, about 15% of them detected once, and roughly 4.2% sits in the top ten. To note about this clone: A much larger clone lies one base from this, so it may be a read error. The identical CDR3 is also encoded by other nucleotide sequences in the sample.

None of the patients had undergone any treatment ahead of thyroid surgery. Per germline, CDR1 LGHNA and CDR2 YNFKEQ. The CDR3 is 17 residues long. J gave up 3 bases and V 7 bases, and 11 bases lay outside the gene matches. The source material was blood. The receptor comes from a female donor with papillary thyroid cancer or a benign thyroid nodule (not recorded which). Some clones in this sample may be carry-over from other donors' samples. The chain couples TRBV4-2 to TRBJ2-3; 12 bases agree with TRBD2. This CDR3 is CASTAGLAGGGTDTQYF. DNA for the CDR3: TGTGCCAGCACCGCCGGGCTAGCGGGAGGGGGTACAGATACGCAGTATTTT.